Listed here are 20 T cell receptor beta chains from one sample, sequenced in a study of blood T cell repertoires in COVID-19. Clones were sequenced by immunoSEQ multiplex PCR, and TCRdb holds only the in-frame ones, with some missing. The sample lists about 670,000 clones; 80% to 90% were seen once. Input material: peripheral blood. Receptors originate from a woman between 18 and 30 years old with acute or convalescent COVID-19.

The gene calls are TRBV2 and TRBJ1-3; D uncertain. There are 12 residues in the CDR3. Germline V lookup: CDR1 SNHLY, CDR2 FYNNEI. Trimming stripped 6 bases from V and 9 bases from J, with 12 bases between. The CDR3: CASRLVAPTIYF. CDR3 nucleotide sequence: TGTGCCAGCAGACTAGTAGCCCCCACCATATATTTT.

V and J are TRBV10-3 and TRBJ1-5; D is perhaps TRBD1 (5 bases). This CDR3 spans 16 amino acids. Germline CDR1 ENHRY, CDR2 SYGVKD. V gave up 2 bases and J gave up 1 base, with 12 bases separating them. The CDR3 DNA sequence: TGTGCCATCAGTGAGGCGGGGGGATGGAGCAATCAGCCCCAGCATTTT. Protein product: CAISEAGGWSNQPQHF.

This clone was picked up a small number of times. The chain recombines TRBV12-5 with TRBJ2-7, with TRBD1 matching over 8 bases. Germline V gene sequence: CDR1 LGHNT, CDR2 FRNRAP. The J segment lost 5 bases and the V segment lost 7 bases, leaving 13 bases of the junction unmatched. The CDR3 sequence is 15 residues long. The CDR3, as DNA: TGTGCTAGTGCCCCCGGACAGGGACGGTTAGACGAGCAGTACTTC. Translated: CASAPGQGRLDEQYF.

A single count supports this clone. Other DNA sequences within the sample encode an identical CDR3. J is TRBJ2-3 and V is TRBV18; 10 bases are a match to TRBD2. The CDR3 is 16 residues long. V was pared by 2 bases and J by 0 bases, with 2 bases of the junction left unmatched. In germline, CDR1 is KGHSH, CDR2 LQKENI. CDR3 in amino acids: CASSPSAGGSTDTQYF. The CDR3 DNA sequence: TGTGCCAGCTCACCATCAGCGGGGGGGAGCACAGATACGCAGTATTTT.

CDR3 DNA: TGTGCCAGCATCCAGGGGGCGAACGGGGAGCTGTTTTTT. Its translation is CASIQGANGELFF. The chain joins TRBV7-9 to TRBJ2-2; 8 nucleotides match TRBD1. V shed 7 bases and J 7 bases; nucleotides not matched to a gene: 5. In germline, CDR1 is SEHNR, CDR2 FQNEAQ (reference sequence). The CDR3 is made up of 13 amino acids.

The count of this clone is one. This chain joins TRBV2 and TRBJ1-2; 9 bases align to TRBD1. Germline trimming cut 2 bases from V and 8 bases from J; bases unmatched to any gene: 9. Germline values: CDR1 SNHLY, CDR2 FYNNEI. This CDR3 has 15 amino acids. DNA of the CDR3: TGTGCCAGCAGTGAACAGGGACAGGGCTACCGCGGCTACACCTTC. This sequence encodes CASSEQGQGYRGYTF.

The V and J genes are TRBV7-2 and TRBJ1-6; 7 positions agree with TRBD1. Germline lookup yields CDR1 SGHTA and CDR2 FQGNSA. This CDR3 has 17 amino acids. After removal of 0 bases from V and 9 bases from J, the junction contained 11 bases not matched to a gene. The CDR3 loop reads CASSLAAAQGVSSPLHF. Written as DNA, the CDR3 is TGTGCCAGCAGCTTAGCCGCCGCCCAGGGGGTGAGTTCACCCCTCCACTTT. Supplemented by reference TRBV7-2 and TRBJ1-6, the full variable domain reads GAGVSQSPSNKVTEKGKDVELRCDPISGHTALYWYRQSLGQGLEFLIYFQGNSAPDKSGLPSDRFSAERTGGSVSTLTIQRTQQEDSAVYLCASSLAAAQGVSSPLHFGNGTRLTVT.

J is TRBJ2-7 and V is TRBV5-5; possibly TRBD2 for D (6 bases). V was trimmed by 2 bases and J by 2 bases, leaving 14 bases between them. There are 15 residues in the CDR3. CDR1 is SGHKS, CDR2 YYEKEE, per germline (reference sequence). In DNA, the CDR3 is TGTGCCAGCAGCTTTCGTGGGGGGACCGCCTACGAGCAGTACTTC. It encodes CASSFRGGTAYEQYF.

This clone appeared once. The genes are TRBV7-2 and TRBJ1-1; weak D call: TRBD1 (6 bases). Germline loops: CDR1 SGHTA, CDR2 FQGNSA. The CDR3 spans 15 residues. V lost 1 base to trimming and J lost 2 bases, with 11 bases between them. CDR3 in amino acids: CASSLGTVGNTEAFF. The DNA of the CDR3 is TGTGCCAGCAGCTTAGGGACAGTCGGAAACACTGAAGCTTTCTTT.

This clone was detected only a few times. The rearrangement joins TRBV3-1 (or the pseudogene TRBV3-2) to TRBJ2-1, with 8 bases fitting TRBD2. The CDR3 extends over 16 amino acids. CDR1 is LGHDT, CDR2 YNNKEL, per germline (reference sequence). V shed 0 bases and J 4 bases; nucleotides not matched to a gene: 5. The CDR3 nucleotides are TGTGCCAGCAGCCAAGATAATAGCGGGATTTACAATGAGCAGTTCTTC. Amino acid sequence: CASSQDNSGIYNEQFF.

V usage is TRBV6-2 or TRBV6-3 and J usage is TRBJ1-3; D might be TRBD1 (5 bases). The CDR3 consists of 14 residues. The germline V gene encodes CDR1 MNHEY and CDR2 SVGEGT. The ends were cut back, 6 bases at V and 2 bases at J, with 11 bases in the middle. For the CDR3, the DNA is TGTGCCAGCAGCGACAGTTTTGCTGGAAACACCATATATTTT. Its protein product is CASSDSFAGNTIYF.

The rearrangement joins TRBV19 to TRBJ1-4; no definite D call. Trimming shortened V by 2 bases and J by 7 bases, and 11 bases separated the two germline ends. Looked up from germline, CDR1 is LNHDA and CDR2 is SQIVND (reference sequence). The CDR3 sequence is 14 residues long. In nucleotides, the CDR3 is TGTGCCAGTAGTATACGACACCTTAGTGAAAAACTGTTTTTT. Translating it yields CASSIRHLSEKLFF.

The chain joins TRBV7-8 to TRBJ1-1, with D maybe TRBD1 (6 bases). Trimming removed 4 bases at V and 6 bases at J, with 30 bases between. The CDR3 is 19 residues long. Germline CDR1 SGHVS, CDR2 FQNEAQ. Here the CDR3 reads CASSSQPEWTAGGSAEAFF. The CDR3 DNA sequence: TGTGCCAGCAGCTCCCAACCAGAGTGGACAGCCGGGGGGTCGGCTGAAGCTTTCTTT.

The J gene is TRBJ2-3, the V gene TRBV9; weak D call: TRBD1 (6 bases). The ends were cut back, 2 bases at V and 0 bases at J, with 16 bases in the middle. Per the germline V gene, CDR1 is SGDLS and CDR2 is YYNGEE. This CDR3 is built from 17 residues. The chain's CDR3 is CASSVPIGRGSTDTQYF. The DNA for the CDR3 is TGTGCCAGCAGCGTCCCCATCGGCAGGGGAAGCACAGATACGCAGTATTTT.

J is TRBJ2-7 and V is TRBV7-2; 8 positions agree with TRBD2. V was clipped by 1 base and J by 3 bases; unmatched bases: 8. Germline CDR1 and CDR2: SGHTA and FQGNSA. This CDR3 is built from 16 residues. This CDR3 is CASSLVRSSGYYEQYF. The CDR3 DNA reads TGTGCCAGCAGCTTAGTCAGGTCTAGCGGGTACTACGAGCAGTACTTC. Using reference TRBV7-2 and TRBJ2-7 for the parts outside the CDR3, the full variable domain is GAGVSQSPSNKVTEKGKDVELRCDPISGHTALYWYRQSLGQGLEFLIYFQGNSAPDKSGLPSDRFSAERTGGSVSTLTIQRTQQEDSAVYLCASSLVRSSGYYEQYFGPGTRLTVT.

The V call is TRBV15, the J call TRBJ1-3; possibly TRBD1 for D (6 bases). Trimming cost V 3 bases and J 4 bases, with 13 bases left between them. The CDR3 is 15 residues long. Germline CDR1 LNHNV, CDR2 YYDKDF (reference sequence). The CDR3 loop reads CATSRFTTGGNTIYF. DNA for the CDR3: TGTGCCACCAGCAGGTTTACGACAGGAGGAAACACCATATATTTT.

This clone was counted between two and nine times. Different DNA sequences within this sample yield the same CDR3. The gene calls are TRBV20-1 and TRBJ2-5; D gene unclear. Germline V gene sequence: CDR1 DFQATT, CDR2 SNEGSKA (reference sequence). V was pared by 4 bases and J by 5 bases, with 5 bases between. CDR3 length equals 10 residues. CDR3 region: CSATRETQYF. Here the CDR3 DNA reads TGCAGTGCTACCAGGGAGACCCAGTACTTC.

This chain connects TRBV30 to TRBJ2-7; 10 nucleotides align to TRBD1. The CDR3 totals 19 residues. Looked up from germline, CDR1 is GTSNPN and CDR2 is SVGIG (reference sequence). V dropped 2 bases and J dropped 0; count of bases not matched to a gene: 16. The CDR3 protein is CAWSLPPGTGALSSYEQYF. CDR3 in DNA: TGTGCCTGGAGTCTCCCCCCCGGGACAGGGGCATTGAGCTCCTACGAGCAGTACTTC.

This rearrangement joins TRBV13 to TRBJ2-5, with D tentatively TRBD2 (6 bases). Germline-derived CDR1 and CDR2 are PRHDT and FYEKMQ (reference sequence). Trimming shortened V by 5 bases and J by 4 bases, and 11 bases separated the two germline ends. CDR3 length: 13 residues. The CDR3 DNA reads TGTGCCAGCAGCCCGGGACTGGGAGAGACCCAGTACTTC. Protein product: CASSPGLGETQYF.

This clone has a handful of counts. This chain connects TRBV23-1 to TRBJ1-2; D unclear. TRBV23-1 is an open reading frame, and its role is uncertain. There are 12 residues in the CDR3. Between the trimmed V and J ends, which lost 10 bases and 7 bases, there was a span of 16 bases. The CDR3 here is CAIFDGVGGYTF. CDR3 sequence (DNA): TGCGCCATCTTTGACGGGGTGGGTGGCTACACCTTC.